This paragraph reports one T cell receptor beta chain. Its specificity is unknown. TCRdb keeps only in-frame clones here, not all; method: immunoSEQ multiplex PCR. The table shows approximately 44,000 clones, with roughly nine tenths occurring only once. The sample originates from a study of OX40 agonist ivuxolimab in advanced cancers. Overall study context: Participants averaged around 60 years of age (range about 23 to 90) and were roughly 80% male. One hepatocellular carcinoma and a couple of cutaneous melanoma patients partially responded. Study results and caveats: Relative to CD4+ cells, CD8+ T cells on average had more expanded clones. Expansion of clones was among the lowest in partial responders at 0.1-3.0 mg/kg.

The CDR3 runs to 17 residues. Germline loops: CDR1 SGHVS, CDR2 FQNEAQ. V lost 0 bases, J lost 6 bases, and 13 bases stayed unmatched. The origin of this receptor is an adult with an advanced solid tumor such as melanoma, head and neck, liver or kidney cancer. This material consisted of CD4+ or CD8+ T cells sorted from blood, taken in a trial of the OX40 agonist ivuxolimab. V gene TRBV7-8 combines with J gene TRBJ1-1; 7 bases fit TRBD1. CDR3 nucleotide sequence: TGTGCCAGCAGCTTAGCTACGGGACAGCCGTCCGTCCCTGAAGCTTTCTTT. Translation: CASSLATGQPSVPEAFF.